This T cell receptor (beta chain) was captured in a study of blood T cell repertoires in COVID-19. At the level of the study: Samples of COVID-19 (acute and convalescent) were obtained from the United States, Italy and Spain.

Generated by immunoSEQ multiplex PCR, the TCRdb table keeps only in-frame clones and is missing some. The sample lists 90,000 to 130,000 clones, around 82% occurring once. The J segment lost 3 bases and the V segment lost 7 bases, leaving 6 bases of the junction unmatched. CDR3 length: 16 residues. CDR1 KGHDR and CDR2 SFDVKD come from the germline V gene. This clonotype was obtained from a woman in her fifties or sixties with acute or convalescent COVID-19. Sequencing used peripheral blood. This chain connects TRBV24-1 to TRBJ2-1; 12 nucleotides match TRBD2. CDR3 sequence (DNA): TGTGCCACCAGCGCCACGGGACTAGCGGGCTACAATGAGCAGTTCTTC. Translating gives CATSATGLAGYNEQFF.